The 14 T cell receptor beta chains reported below all come from one sample, sequenced in a study of Ad26.COV2.S vaccination and SARS-CoV-2 variants. Clones were sequenced by immunoSEQ multiplex PCR, and TCRdb holds only the in-frame ones, with some missing. The data hold about 250,000 clones, with around 88% observed a single time. Noted treatment: some 20 received Ad26.COV2.S at low or high dose, single or two shots; 5 received placebo; per-sample allocation not given. After the first vaccine or placebo injection, samples were drawn on day 63. The sample consisted of peripheral blood, taken in a trial of Ad26.COV2.S vaccine versus placebo. These receptors were taken from a person between 18 and 60 years old who received the Ad26.COV2.S COVID-19 vaccine or a placebo.

The rearrangement uses TRBV7-9 and TRBJ1-4, with 8 bases fitting TRBD1. The CDR3 consists of 16 residues. The V gene's germline CDR1 is SEHNR and CDR2 FQNEAQ (reference sequence). J gave up 8 bases and V 5 bases, and 13 bases lay outside the gene matches. The DNA of the CDR3 is TGTGCCAGCAGCCGAGGTGTACAGGGGGATTACGAAAAACTGTTTTTT. This encodes CASSRGVQGDYEKLFF.

The genes are TRBV24-1 and TRBJ2-7; D call uncertain. The CDR3 sequence is 14 residues long. In germline, CDR1 is KGHDR, CDR2 SFDVKD. The germline V and J ends were trimmed by 1 base and 2 bases, with 8 bases remaining between them. CDR3 in amino acids: CATSDLSGTYEQYV. The CDR3, as DNA: TGTGCCACCAGTGATTTATCCGGTACCTACGAGCAGTACGTC.

The CDR3 loop is CATSRDEDTEAFF. DNA for the CDR3: TGTGCCACCAGCAGAGATGAGGACACTGAAGCTTTCTTT. The chain couples TRBV15 to TRBJ1-1; no clear D gene. The V gene lost 0 bases and the J gene lost 3 bases, with 5 bases spanning the gap. The CDR3 covers 13 residues. Germline V lookup: CDR1 LNHNV, CDR2 YYDKDF (reference sequence).

V and J are TRBV11-2 and TRBJ1-2, with a tentative D call TRBD1 (6 bases). This CDR3 is built from 13 residues. The V end lost 6 bases, the J end lost 3 bases, and 11 bases lay between the germline ends. CDR1 SGHAT and CDR2 FQNNGV come from the germline V gene. The CDR3 DNA reads TGTGCCAGCAGTGGAGGGGGGGACTATGGCTACACCTTC. Its protein is CASSGGGDYGYTF.

The chain carries TRBV4-3 and TRBJ2-1, with 9 nucleotides matching TRBD2. J lost 2 bases, V lost 2 bases, and 1 base had no gene match. This CDR3 is built from 15 residues. CDR1 and CDR2 from the germline V gene are LGHNA and YSLEER. The CDR3 DNA is TGCGCCAGCAGCCAACTAGCGGGGACCTACAATGAGCAGTTCTTC. Translation: CASSQLAGTYNEQFF.

This sequence joins TRBV28 and TRBJ2-3, with 13 bases that match TRBD2. Germline V gene sequence: CDR1 MDHEN, CDR2 SYDVKM. The V and J ends lost 6 bases and 2 bases, in that order; junction bases with no gene match: 14. CDR3 length equals 19 residues. Written as DNA, the CDR3 is TGTGCCAGCAGCCAACCACCGGGACTAGCGGGGTGGGCCACAGATACGCAGTATTTT. It specifies CASSQPPGLAGWATDTQYF. The entire variable domain, with the rest obtained from reference TRBV28 and TRBJ2-3, is as follows: DVKVTQSSRYLVKRTGEKVFLECVQDMDHENMFWYRQDPGLGLRLIYFSYDVKMKEKGDIPEGYSVSREKKERFSLILESASTNQTSMYLCASSQPPGLAGWATDTQYFGPGTRLTVL.

This clone was observed a few times. This chain uses TRBV10-3 with TRBJ1-6; the D is unclear. Per germline, CDR1 ENHRY and CDR2 SYGVKD. V lost 5 bases and J lost 0, with 26 bases in between. The CDR3 sequence is 21 residues long. The CDR3 DNA follows: TGTGCCATCAGTCCTAGTCGCCCCTCGCGCGTGCCGAGCTCCTATAATTCACCCCTCCACTTT. Translation gives CAISPSRPSRVPSSYNSPLHF.

This chain joins TRBV5-5 and TRBJ2-5; D is uncertain. This CDR3 spans 14 amino acids. V shed 0 bases and J shed 2 bases, with 8 bases lying between them. Germline V gene data show CDR1 as SGHKS and CDR2 as YYEKEE (reference sequence). CDR3 nucleotide sequence: TGTGCCAGCAGCTTGGTCGCGTTGCAAGAGACCCAGTACTTC. Its translation is CASSLVALQETQYF.

This chain joins TRBV15 and TRBJ2-1; D not certain. V dropped 7 bases and J dropped 0 bases, with 13 bases sitting between them. Germline CDR1 LNHNV, CDR2 YYDKDF (reference sequence). The CDR3 has 15 residues. The CDR3 DNA reads TGTGCCACCACGTCCAACACCCACTCCTACAATGAGCAGTTCTTC. This gives the protein CATTSNTHSYNEQFF. Complete variable domain (other parts from reference TRBV15 and TRBJ2-1): DAMVIQNPRYQVTQFGKPVTLSCSQTLNHNVMYWYQQKSSQAPKLLFHYYDKDFNNEADTPDNFQSRRPNTSFCFLDIRSPGLGDTAMYLCATTSNTHSYNEQFFGPGTRLTVL.

The rearrangement uses TRBV5-1 and TRBJ2-2, with D possibly TRBD1 on 6 matching bases. The CDR3 is made up of 14 amino acids. Germline values: CDR1 SGHRS, CDR2 YFSETQ. Trimming shortened V by 2 bases and J by 2 bases, and 7 bases separated the two germline ends. The DNA of the CDR3 is TGCGCCAGCAGCTTACAGGGAAACACCGGGGAGCTGTTTTTT. Protein sequence: CASSLQGNTGELFF.

The rearrangement links TRBV19 to TRBJ1-2; 7 nucleotides agree with TRBD1. Germline values: CDR1 LNHDA, CDR2 SQIVND (reference sequence). The junction had 12 bases not matched to a gene; V was cut back by 4 bases and J by 7 bases. CDR3 length: 15 residues. CDR3 amino acids: CASSTTRGTVFGYTF. CDR3 nucleotides: TGTGCCAGTAGTACCACCCGAGGGACAGTTTTTGGCTACACCTTC. The whole variable domain, filled in from reference TRBV19 and TRBJ1-2, reads DGGITQSPKYLFRKEGQNVTLSCEQNLNHDAMYWYRQDPGQGLRLIYYSQIVNDFQKGDIAEGYSVSREKKESFPLTVTSAQKNPTAFYLCASSTTRGTVFGYTFGSGTRLTVV.

The chain couples TRBV28 to TRBJ1-2, with D perhaps matching TRBD1 (6 bases). CDR3 length: 13 residues. Trimming pared 7 bases from V and 3 bases from J, leaving 12 bases between. Per germline, CDR1 MDHEN and CDR2 SYDVKM. The CDR3: CASKGAGDYGYTF. The DNA for the CDR3 is TGTGCCAGCAAAGGGGCAGGGGACTATGGCTACACCTTC.

V gene TRBV9 combines with J gene TRBJ2-3; D call uncertain. Germline V CDR1 and CDR2: SGDLS, YYNGEE. Trimming removed 1 base from V and 4 bases from J, with 10 bases in between. CDR3 length equals 14 residues. The DNA for the CDR3 is TGTGCCAGCAGCGTACGGTGGTCGGCAGATACGCAGTATTTT. Translating gives CASSVRWSADTQYF.

This rearrangement joins TRBV30 to TRBJ2-7; 7 bases align to TRBD2. Germline trimming cut 3 bases from V and 2 bases from J; bases unmatched to any gene: 7. The germline gives CDR1 GTSNPN, CDR2 SVGIG (reference sequence). The CDR3 covers 14 residues. The CDR3 nucleotides are TGTGCCTGGAGAGAAACGGGAGGCCCCTACGAGCAGTACGTC. It specifies CAWRETGGPYEQYV.